This T cell receptor beta chain appears in the sequencing data of a study of cytomegalovirus exposure and HLA in healthy donors. This clone has just one count. Its antigen is still unknown. Study-level points and caveats: The study labeled 164 TCR beta chains cytomegalovirus-associated. Compared with the roughly 670-donor mean, an Asian-associated ancestry cluster reportedly had fewer N-insertions, according to a later analysis. Sequencing depth roughly uniform across donors was assumed in presence/absence analyses.

Researchers ran the PCR with 60 Vbeta and 13 Jbeta primers. The data were produced by immunoSEQ multiplex PCR, yet TCRdb's version contains in-frame clones alone and is incomplete. This table holds 240,000 or so clones, more than 75% found once. From germline, CDR1 is SEHNR and CDR2 FQNEAQ (reference sequence). This CDR3 comprises 16 residues. The V segment lost 3 bases and the J segment 9 bases; nucleotides outside the gene matches: 14. The sample was PBMCs. This rearrangement joins TRBV7-9 to TRBJ2-1; 7 bases align to TRBD1. The sequence derives from a woman aged 40 to 50 in good health and CMV-seropositive. CDR3 protein: CASSFLLTGSAGEQFF. The CDR3 nucleotides read TGTGCCAGCAGCTTCTTACTGACAGGGTCCGCTGGTGAGCAGTTCTTC.